This T cell receptor (beta chain) was retrieved from a study of T-cell memory formation after mild COVID-19. On this clonotype: Its antigen is unknown.

Constant-segment primers served in 5'RACE that generated TCR alpha and TCR beta cDNA libraries bearing sample barcodes and UMIs. TCRdb recomputed calls from the 5' RACE reads with MiXCR, one row per CDR3 protein. Of roughly 560,000 distinct CDR3 sequences in the sample, about a fifth were seen once. In germline, CDR1 is LNHDA, CDR2 SQIVND (reference sequence). With 4 bases removed from V and 2 bases from J, the gap between germline ends came to 15 bases. This CDR3 is 16 amino acids long. Broader study findings: Cross-reactive memory seemingly joined, as some responding clones were found in pre-infection memory. Later expanders leaned toward CD4+, whereas clones contracting from day 15 to 85 were balanced CD4/CD8. For contracting clones, CD4+ ones sat mainly in CM and EM, CD8+ in EMRA.

The material sequenced was PBMCs or a T cell subset sorted from them (not recorded which). The chain couples TRBV19 to TRBJ2-4; no clear D gene. The sequence derives from an adult woman who had mild COVID-19 (a few samples of this study predate the infection). Cell type and time point are not known. CDR3 loop: CASSRAKGPPKNIQYF. The CDR3 DNA reads TGTGCCAGTAGTAGGGCAAAGGGTCCACCCAAAAACATTCAGTACTTC.